This T cell receptor (beta chain) was retrieved from a study of shared clonotypes between healthy human individuals. Study at large: For every donor, three CD4 naive, three CD4 memory, two CD8 naive and one CD8 memory plates were used. Study findings and constraints: Genetic and exposure-history diversity was limited by the small donor number.

Clones were sequenced by immunoSEQ multiplex PCR, and TCRdb holds only the in-frame ones, with some missing. The repertoire holds approximately 530,000 clones, with 95% to 97% as singletons. Among the donors, all were Caucasian adults who lived in Nashville, Tennessee. The authors divided CD4+ cells into CD45RA+ naive and CD45RA-negative memory subsets. This CDR3 is built from 14 residues. V was shortened by 0 bases and J by 5 bases, with 9 bases between the two germline ends. Germline V CDR1 and CDR2: SGHTS, YDEGEE. With regard to this clone: What it binds is not known.

The sample comprised naive CD4+ T cells sorted from blood. Sample subset: CD45RA+ positively selected. The J gene is TRBJ2-1, the V gene TRBV5-8; D is ambiguous. The TCR originated in a woman aged 30 to 39 in good health. CDR3 sequence (DNA): TGTGCCAGCAGCTTGGGACGGGCAAACAATGAGCAGTTCTTC. Its protein is CASSLGRANNEQFF.